What follows is one TCR beta chain and its context. Its antigen is undetermined. TCRdb's table, derived via immunoSEQ multiplex PCR, lists solely in-frame clones and lacks some. The sample includes 120,000 or so clones, about 89% of them seen just once. The sample is drawn from a study of T cell responses to AZD1222 COVID-19 vaccine. V shed 8 bases and J shed 1 base, with 12 bases lying between them. Germline CDR1 and CDR2: SNHLY and FYNNEI. This CDR3 comprises 14 residues. Study-wide results and limits: The study found Spike-specific TCR breadth and depth rose after two AZD1222 doses.

The TCR originated in an adult who received the AZD1222 COVID-19 vaccine. The rearrangement uses TRBV2 and TRBJ1-3, with unresolved D. The sequenced sample was peripheral blood, obtained 28 days after the second AZD1222 dose. The CDR3 coding sequence is TGTGCCAGCTCCGTAGCAGAATCTGGAAACACCATATATTTT. Its translation: CASSVAESGNTIYF.